This T cell receptor (beta chain) was found in a study of PD-L1 blockade in urothelial cancer (dated by TCRdb to about 2017). General notes on the study: All patients started therapy in about 2014 and received atezolizumab 1,200 mg intravenously every 3 weeks. About 90% of the 29 patients were males with bladder-origin urothelial cancer, and 18 of 29 reported a prior smoking history. Patients had an ECOG performance status of 0 or 1 and had received between 0 and 3 prior chemotherapy regimens. Blood samples were analyzed at 3 weeks after treatment start (second dose) and at 6 weeks after treatment start. Blood samples gave a median of around 130,000 T cells and 77,000 or so unique TCRs, with a median clonality of approximately 0.08. The study was an exploratory multi-omic analysis of somatic, immune and clinical correlates of response to PD-L1 blockade with atezolizumab in urothelial cancer. Pretreatment tumor samples and matched peripheral blood, collected serially before and after atezolizumab treatment, underwent TCR sequencing. Durable clinical benefit was defined as progression-free survival longer than 6 months, and TCR features were also tested against progression-free and overall survival. In the same patients, whole exome sequencing and RNA sequencing of pretreatment tumors were performed in addition to TCR sequencing. Roughly nine patients achieved durable clinical benefit and approximately 19 did not. Pretreatment blood TCR-seq was available for around 29 patients, at least one posttreatment blood collection was obtained for approximately 25 patients, and tumor TCR-seq was available for approximately 25 patients.

Counted from cysteine to phenylalanine, this CDR3 has 18 amino acids. Only the CDR3 portion is preserved as DNA: 54 bases, with reading frame beginning at the first base. Based on the germline V gene (reference sequence), the CDR1 and CDR2 sequences are LNHDA and SQIVND. V ends up 3 bases short and J 3 bases short, with an unmatched junction base count of 13. Remarks on this clone: The antigen it binds to is not known. No clone much larger than this one lies a single base away; base qualities are absent.

What the research found in general, with its limitations: A pretreatment peripheral blood TCR clonality below the median was linked to improved progression-free and overall survival. Because the sample size was small (n ≈ 29) and many exploratory analyses were performed, the results are intended to be hypothesis-generating. Patients with durable benefit showed greater expansion of tumor-associated TCR clones in peripheral blood 3 weeks after starting treatment (n of about 21, p = 0.022).

To estimate absolute template abundance from read counts, synthetic TCR analog templates were spiked into each PCR. The immunoSEQ assay was used to amplify TCRbeta CDR3 regions from genomic DNA with bias-controlled V and J gene primers. Sequencing of rearranged TCRbeta segments was performed at approximately 20X coverage. The study's processing was this. Sequencing errors were corrected by clustering, and CDR3s were annotated against IMGT so that V, D and J genes could be assigned. Only productive TCRbeta rearrangements were used in downstream analyses, excluding out-of-frame or stop-codon sequences. To compute clonality, Shannon entropy was normalized by the log of the number of unique productive sequences and then subtracted from one. Fisher's exact test with Benjamini-Hochberg correction, using a cutoff of adjusted p below 0.01, was how clones that differed between time points or between blood and tumor were identified. As stored in TCRdb, this immuneACCESS dataset retains in-frame rearrangements with V and J assigned. A fraction of the clones does not appear; measured against another copy, unresolved V genes explain less than half of the discrepancy, and the remainder lacks a known reason. That table furnishes V, J and clone size, whereas the DNA furnished D and trimming. The sample contains approximately 40,000 clones, approximately 86% of them found a single time. Together, the top ten hold roughly a quarter of the sample.

In light of the paper, this sample's time point label describes: peripheral blood 6 weeks after treatment start. A total of roughly 30 patients with locally advanced or metastatic urothelial carcinoma, treated at Memorial Sloan Kettering on a trial protocol, made up the cohort. Peripheral blood mononuclear cells were collected from each patient pretreatment and during treatment, giving between 1 and 8 total time points per patient. The Qiagen DNeasy Blood extraction kit was used to purify genomic DNA from total PBMCs and from tumor samples. PBMCs were collected pretreatment and during treatment, and were isolated and stored as previously described.

This TCR was sampled from a man aged 60 to 75 with urothelial cancer. This chain is built from TRBV19 and TRBJ2-2, with 7 bases matching TRBD2. Sequencing used PBMCs, obtained around atezolizumab (anti-PD-L1) treatment. The DNA sequence reads TGTGCCAGTAGTATGATAATTGGAGTGGGACTATACACCGGGGAGCTGTTTTTT. It specifies CASSMIIGVGLYTGELFF. With the portions outside the CDR3 filled from the reference TRBV19 and TRBJ2-2 genes, the complete variable region becomes DGGITQSPKYLFRKEGQNVTLSCEQNLNHDAMYWYRQDPGQGLRLIYYSQIVNDFQKGDIAEGYSVSREKKESFPLTVTSAQKNPTAFYLCASSMIIGVGLYTGELFFGEGSRLTVL.